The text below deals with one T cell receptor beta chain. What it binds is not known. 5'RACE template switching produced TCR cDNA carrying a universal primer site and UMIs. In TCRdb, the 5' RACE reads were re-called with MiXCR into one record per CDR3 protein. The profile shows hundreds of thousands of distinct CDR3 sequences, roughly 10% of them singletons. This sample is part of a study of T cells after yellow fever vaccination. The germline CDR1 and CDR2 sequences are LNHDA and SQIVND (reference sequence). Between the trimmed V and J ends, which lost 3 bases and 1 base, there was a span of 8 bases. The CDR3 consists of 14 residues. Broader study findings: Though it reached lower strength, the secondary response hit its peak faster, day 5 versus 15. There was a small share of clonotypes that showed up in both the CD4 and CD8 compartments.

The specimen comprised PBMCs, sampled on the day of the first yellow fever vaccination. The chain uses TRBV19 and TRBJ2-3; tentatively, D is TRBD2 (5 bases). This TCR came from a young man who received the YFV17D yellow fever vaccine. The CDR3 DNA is TGTGCCAGTAGTATCAGCGGACGCACAGATACGCAGTATTTT. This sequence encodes CASSISGRTDTQYF.